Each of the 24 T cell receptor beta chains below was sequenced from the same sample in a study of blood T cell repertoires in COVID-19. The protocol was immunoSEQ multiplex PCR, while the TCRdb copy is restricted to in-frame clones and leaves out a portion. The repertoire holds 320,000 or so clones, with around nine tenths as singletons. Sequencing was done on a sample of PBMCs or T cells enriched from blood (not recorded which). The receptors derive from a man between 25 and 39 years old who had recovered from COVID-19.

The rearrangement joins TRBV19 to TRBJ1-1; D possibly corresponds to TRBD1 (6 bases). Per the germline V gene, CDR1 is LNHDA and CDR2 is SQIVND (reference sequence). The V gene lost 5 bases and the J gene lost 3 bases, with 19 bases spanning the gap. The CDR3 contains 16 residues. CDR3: CASSLSWRGGDTEAFF. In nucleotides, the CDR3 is TGTGCCAGTAGTTTATCATGGAGGGGGGGGGACACTGAAGCTTTCTTT.

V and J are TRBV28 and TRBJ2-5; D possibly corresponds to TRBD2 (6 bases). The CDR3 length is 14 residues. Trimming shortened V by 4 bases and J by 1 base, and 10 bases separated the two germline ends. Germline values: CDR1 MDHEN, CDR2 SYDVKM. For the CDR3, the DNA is TGTGCCAGCAGTTCCTTAGCGGTCCAAGAGACCCAGTACTTC. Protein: CASSSLAVQETQYF. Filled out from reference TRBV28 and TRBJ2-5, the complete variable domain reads DVKVTQSSRYLVKRTGEKVFLECVQDMDHENMFWYRQDPGLGLRLIYFSYDVKMKEKGDIPEGYSVSREKKERFSLILESASTNQTSMYLCASSSLAVQETQYFGPGTRLLVL.

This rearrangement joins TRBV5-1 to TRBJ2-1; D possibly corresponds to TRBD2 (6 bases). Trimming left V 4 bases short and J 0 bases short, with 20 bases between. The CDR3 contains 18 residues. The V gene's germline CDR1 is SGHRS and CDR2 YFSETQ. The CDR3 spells CASSKRFGGRSSYNEQFF. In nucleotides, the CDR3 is TGCGCCAGCAGCAAGCGATTTGGGGGGAGGAGCTCCTACAATGAGCAGTTCTTC. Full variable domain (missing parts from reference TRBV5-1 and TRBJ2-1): KAGVTQTPRYLIKTRGQQVTLSCSPISGHRSVSWYQQTPGQGLQFLFEYFSETQRNKGNFPGRFSGRQFSNSRSEMNVSTLELGDSALYLCASSKRFGGRSSYNEQFFGPGTRLTVL.

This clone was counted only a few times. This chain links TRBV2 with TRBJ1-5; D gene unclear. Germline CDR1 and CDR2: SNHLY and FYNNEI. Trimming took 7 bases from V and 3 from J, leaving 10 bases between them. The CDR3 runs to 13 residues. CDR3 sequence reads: CASTTETNQPQHF. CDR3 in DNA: TGTGCCAGCACCACAGAAACCAATCAGCCCCAGCATTTT.

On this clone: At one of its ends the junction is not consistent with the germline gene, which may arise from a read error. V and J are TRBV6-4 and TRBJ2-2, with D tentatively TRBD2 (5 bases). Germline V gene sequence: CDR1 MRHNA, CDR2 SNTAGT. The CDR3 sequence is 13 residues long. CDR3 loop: CASRDSYTGELFF. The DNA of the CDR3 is TGTGCCAGCAGGGACTCCTACACCGGGGAGCTGTTTTTT.

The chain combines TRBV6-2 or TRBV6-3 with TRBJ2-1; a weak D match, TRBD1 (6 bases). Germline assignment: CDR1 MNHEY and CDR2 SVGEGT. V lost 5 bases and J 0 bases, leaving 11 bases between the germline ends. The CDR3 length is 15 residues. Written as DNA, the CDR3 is TGTGCCAGCAGTGCCGGGACAATCTCCTACAATGAGCAGTTCTTC. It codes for CASSAGTISYNEQFF.

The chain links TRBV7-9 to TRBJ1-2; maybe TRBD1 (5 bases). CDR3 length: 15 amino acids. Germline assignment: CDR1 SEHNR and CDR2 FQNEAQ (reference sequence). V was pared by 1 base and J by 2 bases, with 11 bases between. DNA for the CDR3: TGTGCCAGCAGCTTAGGTGCAGGGTCCAACTATGGCTACACCTTC. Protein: CASSLGAGSNYGYTF.

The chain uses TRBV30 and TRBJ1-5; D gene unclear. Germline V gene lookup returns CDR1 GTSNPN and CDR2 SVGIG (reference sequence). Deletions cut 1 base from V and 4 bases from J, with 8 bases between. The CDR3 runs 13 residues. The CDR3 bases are TGTGCCTGGAGTGGAGGCCGGAATCAGCCCCAGCATTTT. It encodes CAWSGGRNQPQHF.

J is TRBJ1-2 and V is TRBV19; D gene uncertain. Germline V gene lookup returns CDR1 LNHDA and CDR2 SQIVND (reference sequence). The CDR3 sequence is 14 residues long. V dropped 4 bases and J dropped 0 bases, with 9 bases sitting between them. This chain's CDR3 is CASSRAPTNYGYTF. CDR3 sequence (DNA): TGTGCCAGTAGTAGGGCTCCAACTAACTATGGCTACACCTTC.

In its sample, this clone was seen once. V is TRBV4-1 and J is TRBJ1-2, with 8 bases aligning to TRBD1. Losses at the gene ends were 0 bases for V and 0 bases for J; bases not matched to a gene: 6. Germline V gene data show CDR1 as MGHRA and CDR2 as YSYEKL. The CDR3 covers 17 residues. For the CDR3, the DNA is TGCGCCAGCAGCCAAGATGAGGGGACAGGCACTAACTATGGCTACACCTTC. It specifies CASSQDEGTGTNYGYTF.

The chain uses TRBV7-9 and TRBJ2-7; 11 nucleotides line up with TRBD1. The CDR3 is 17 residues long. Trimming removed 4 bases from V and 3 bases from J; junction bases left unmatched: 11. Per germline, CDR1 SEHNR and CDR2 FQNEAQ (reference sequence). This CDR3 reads CASSSWVGTGGIYEQYF. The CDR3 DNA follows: TGTGCCAGCAGCTCTTGGGTAGGGACAGGGGGGATCTACGAGCAGTACTTC.

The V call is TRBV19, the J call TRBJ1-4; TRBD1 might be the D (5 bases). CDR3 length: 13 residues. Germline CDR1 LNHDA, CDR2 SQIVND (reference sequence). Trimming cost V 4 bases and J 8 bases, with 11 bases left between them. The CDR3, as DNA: TGTGCCAGTAGTAGGCCAGGGAGGGAAAAACTGTTTTTT. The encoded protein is CASSRPGREKLFF.

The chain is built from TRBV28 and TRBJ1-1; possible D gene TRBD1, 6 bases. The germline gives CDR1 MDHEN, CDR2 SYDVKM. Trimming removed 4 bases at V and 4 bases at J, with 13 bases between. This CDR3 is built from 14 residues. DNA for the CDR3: TGTGCCAGCAGTTATGGTGGGGGCGGCACTGAAGCTTTCTTT. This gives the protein CASSYGGGGTEAFF.

CDR3 amino acids: CASSQRPIGNTEAFF. In DNA form, the CDR3 reads TGTGCCAGCAGTCAGCGTCCGATAGGGAACACTGAAGCTTTCTTT. This chain joins TRBV28 and TRBJ1-1, with no clear D. The germline CDR1 and CDR2 sequences are MDHEN and SYDVKM. The CDR3 is 15 residues long. Trimming left V 5 bases short and J 1 base short, with 14 bases between.

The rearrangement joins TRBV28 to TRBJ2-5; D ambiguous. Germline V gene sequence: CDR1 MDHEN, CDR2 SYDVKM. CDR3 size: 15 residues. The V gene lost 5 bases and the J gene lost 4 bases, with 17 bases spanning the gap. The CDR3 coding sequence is TGTGCCAGCAGTCCTGCCTCCCCCTCGGGAGAGACCCAGTACTTC. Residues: CASSPASPSGETQYF.

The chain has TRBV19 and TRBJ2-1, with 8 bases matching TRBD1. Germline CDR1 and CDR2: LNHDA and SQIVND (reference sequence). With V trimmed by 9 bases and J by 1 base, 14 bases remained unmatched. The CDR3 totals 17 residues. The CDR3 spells CARLGQGPLRSYNEQFF. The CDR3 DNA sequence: TGTGCCAGGCTCGGACAGGGACCATTGAGGTCCTACAATGAGCAGTTCTTC.

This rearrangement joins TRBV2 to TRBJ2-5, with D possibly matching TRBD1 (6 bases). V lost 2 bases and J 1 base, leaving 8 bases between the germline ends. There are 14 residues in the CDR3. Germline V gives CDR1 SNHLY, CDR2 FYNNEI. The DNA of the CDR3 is TGTGCCAGCAGTGAATTGGACAGCCAAGAGACCCAGTACTTC. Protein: CASSELDSQETQYF.

The CDR3 loop is CASSPRTGGVGEKLFF. The CDR3 DNA follows: TGTGCCAGCAGTCCTAGGACAGGGGGGGTCGGTGAAAAACTGTTTTTT. The gene calls are TRBV14 and TRBJ1-4; 10 nucleotides match TRBD1. The CDR3 is 16 residues long. The germline gives CDR1 SGHDN, CDR2 FVKESK. V lost 6 bases to trimming and J lost 7 bases; unmatched junction nucleotides: 11. The complete variable domain, with remaining parts taken from reference TRBV14 and TRBJ1-4, reads EAGVTQFPSHSVIEKGQTVTLRCDPISGHDNLYWYRRVMGKEIKFLLHFVKESKQDESGMPNNRFLAERTGGTYSTLKVQPAELEDSGVYFCASSPRTGGVGEKLFFGSGTQLSVL.

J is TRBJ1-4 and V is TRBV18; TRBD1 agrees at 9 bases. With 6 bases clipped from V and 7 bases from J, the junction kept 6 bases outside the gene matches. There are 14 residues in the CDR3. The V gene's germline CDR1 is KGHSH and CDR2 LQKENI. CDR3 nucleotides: TGTGCCAGCTCCCTACAGGGGGCGGGTGAAAAACTGTTTTTT. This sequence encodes CASSLQGAGEKLFF.

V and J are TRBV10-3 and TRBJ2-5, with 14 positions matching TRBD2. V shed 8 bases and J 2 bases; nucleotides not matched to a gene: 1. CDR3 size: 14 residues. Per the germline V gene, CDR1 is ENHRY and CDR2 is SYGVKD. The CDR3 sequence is CAIRTSGGQETQYF. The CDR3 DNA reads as TGTGCCATCCGGACTAGCGGGGGGCAAGAGACCCAGTACTTC.

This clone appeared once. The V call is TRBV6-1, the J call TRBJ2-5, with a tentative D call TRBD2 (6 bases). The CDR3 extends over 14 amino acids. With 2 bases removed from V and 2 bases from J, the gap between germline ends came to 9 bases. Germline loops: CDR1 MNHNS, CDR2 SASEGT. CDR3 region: CASSELALQETQYF. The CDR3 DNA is TGTGCCAGCAGTGAACTAGCGCTACAAGAGACCCAGTACTTC.

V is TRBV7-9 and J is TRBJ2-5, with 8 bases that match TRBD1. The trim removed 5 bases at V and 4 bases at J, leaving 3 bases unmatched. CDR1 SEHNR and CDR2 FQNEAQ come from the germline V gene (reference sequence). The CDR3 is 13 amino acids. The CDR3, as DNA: TGTGCCAGCAGCAAGGACAGGGCAGAGACCCAGTACTTC. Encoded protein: CASSKDRAETQYF.

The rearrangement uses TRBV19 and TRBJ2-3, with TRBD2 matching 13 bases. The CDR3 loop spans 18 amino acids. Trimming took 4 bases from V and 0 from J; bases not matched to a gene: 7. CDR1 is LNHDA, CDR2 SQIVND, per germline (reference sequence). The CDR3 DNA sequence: TGTGCCAGTAGTAGACTAGCGGGGGGCGTTTCTAGCACAGATACGCAGTATTTT. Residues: CASSRLAGGVSSTDTQYF. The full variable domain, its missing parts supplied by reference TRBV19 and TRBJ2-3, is DGGITQSPKYLFRKEGQNVTLSCEQNLNHDAMYWYRQDPGQGLRLIYYSQIVNDFQKGDIAEGYSVSREKKESFPLTVTSAQKNPTAFYLCASSRLAGGVSSTDTQYFGPGTRLTVL.

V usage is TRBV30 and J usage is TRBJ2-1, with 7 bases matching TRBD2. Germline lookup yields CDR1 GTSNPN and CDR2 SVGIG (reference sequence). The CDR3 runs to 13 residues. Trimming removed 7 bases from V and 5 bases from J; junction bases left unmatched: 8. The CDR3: CAFGRTRDNEQFF. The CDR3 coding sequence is TGTGCCTTCGGGAGGACACGAGACAATGAGCAGTTCTTC.